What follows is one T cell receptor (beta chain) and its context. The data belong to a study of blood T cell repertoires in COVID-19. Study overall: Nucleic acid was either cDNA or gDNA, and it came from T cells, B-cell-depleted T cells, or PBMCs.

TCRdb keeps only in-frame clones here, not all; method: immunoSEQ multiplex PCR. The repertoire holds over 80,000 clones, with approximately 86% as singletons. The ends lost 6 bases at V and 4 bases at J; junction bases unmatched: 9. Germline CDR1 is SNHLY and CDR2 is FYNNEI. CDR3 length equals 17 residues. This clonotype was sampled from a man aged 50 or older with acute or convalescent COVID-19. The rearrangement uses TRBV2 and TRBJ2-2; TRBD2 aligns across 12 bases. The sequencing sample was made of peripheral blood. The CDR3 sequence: CASSFTSGRTFTGELFF. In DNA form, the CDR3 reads TGTGCCAGCAGCTTTACTAGCGGGAGGACTTTCACCGGGGAGCTGTTTTTT. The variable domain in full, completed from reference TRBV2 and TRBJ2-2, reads EPEVTQTPSHQVTQMGQEVILRCVPISNHLYFYWYRQILGQKVEFLVSFYNNEISEKSEIFDDQFSVERPDGSNFTLKIRSTKLEDSAMYFCASSFTSGRTFTGELFFGEGSRLTVL.